What follows are 14 T cell receptor beta chains derived from one specimen sequenced in a study of beta chain features in type 1 diabetes. Study-level results: Shortening that was moderate but significant affected the TCRB CDR3s of Type 1 diabetes patients in all four CD4+ subsets.

No antigen has been identified for these receptors. cDNA synthesis used the whole RNA isolate, giving expressed TCRB sequences. The method was immunoSEQ multiplex PCR; TCRdb's version includes in-frame clones alone and lacks a portion of them. This sample has hundreds of thousands of clones; roughly 13% occur once, and the top ten carry 0.035% to 0.045%. The sample consisted of naive CD4+ T cells from blood. These receptors originate from a man between 18 and 29 years old with type 1 diabetes.

The chain joins TRBV5-1 to TRBJ2-3; a possible D gene is TRBD2 (7 bases). The germline V gene has CDR1 SGHRS and CDR2 YFSETQ. The CDR3 sequence is 15 residues long. The germline V and J ends were trimmed by 0 bases and 4 bases, with 12 bases remaining between them. The chain's CDR3 is CASSLAKGGPDTQYF. The DNA for the CDR3 is TGCGCCAGCAGCTTGGCCAAGGGGGGGCCAGATACGCAGTATTTT.

This clone was seen only a few times. The rearrangement links TRBV27 to TRBJ1-4; D unclear. With 3 bases removed from V and 5 bases from J, the gap between germline ends came to 13 bases. The CDR3 consists of 15 residues. The V gene's germline CDR1 is MNHEY and CDR2 SMNVEV (reference sequence). CDR3: CASSLRWRGNEKLFF. CDR3 bases: TGTGCCAGCAGTTTGCGTTGGCGCGGAAATGAAAAACTGTTTTTT.

V usage is TRBV28 and J usage is TRBJ2-7, with a possible D match to TRBD1 (6 bases). This CDR3 is 14 amino acids long. From germline, CDR1 is MDHEN and CDR2 SYDVKM. V was cut by 11 bases and J by 5 bases, with 22 bases left in between. The CDR3, as DNA: TGTGCCGGGTCAGGTAGGACAGTCCCCCACGAGCAGTACTTC. Its translation: CAGSGRTVPHEQYF.

Only a few counts were recorded for this clone. The chain uses TRBV7-3 and TRBJ2-5; 7 bases are a match to TRBD1. With V trimmed by 1 base and J by 4 bases, 6 bases remained unmatched. This CDR3 is 15 amino acids long. Germline loops: CDR1 SGHTA, CDR2 FQGTGA. CDR3 sequence (DNA): TGTGCCAGCAGCTTAATGGGACAGCTAGTAGAGACCCAGTACTTC. Its translation: CASSLMGQLVETQYF.

The chain recombines TRBV4-3 with TRBJ2-3, with D perhaps being TRBD1 or TRBD2 (5 bases each). The CDR3 totals 16 residues. V was cut by 2 bases and J by 5 bases, with 17 bases left in between. CDR1 and CDR2 from the germline V gene are LGHNA and YSLEER. CDR3 loop: CASSQLGRPLIDTQYF. The CDR3 coding sequence is TGCGCCAGCAGCCAACTGGGACGGCCGTTGATAGATACGCAGTATTTT.

V and J are TRBV7-9 and TRBJ1-5; TRBD1 aligns across 8 bases. CDR3 length equals 16 residues. V trimming: 5 bases; J trimming: 6 bases; junction bases outside the gene matches: 12. Looked up from germline, CDR1 is SEHNR and CDR2 is FQNEAQ (reference sequence). This chain's CDR3 is CASSRGLDRDPQPQHF. The CDR3 DNA is TGTGCCAGCAGCCGCGGTTTGGACAGGGACCCTCAGCCCCAGCATTTT.

This clone was seen a handful of times. The rearrangement links TRBV19 to TRBJ1-5; 7 bases are a match to TRBD1. Germline V CDR1 and CDR2: LNHDA, SQIVND (reference sequence). There are 13 residues in the CDR3. J lost 4 bases, V lost 10 bases, and 7 bases had no gene match. The CDR3 region has the DNA TGTGCCACGGGGGGACAGCCTAATCAGCCCCAGCATTTT. As protein: CATGGQPNQPQHF. Drawing the rest from reference TRBV19 and TRBJ1-5, the complete variable domain is DGGITQSPKYLFRKEGQNVTLSCEQNLNHDAMYWYRQDPGQGLRLIYYSQIVNDFQKGDIAEGYSVSREKKESFPLTVTSAQKNPTAFYLCATGGQPNQPQHFGDGTRLSIL.

The chain has TRBV28 and TRBJ2-7; 9 bases align to TRBD2. The ends lost 2 bases at V and 3 bases at J; junction bases unmatched: 2. The CDR3 is made up of 14 amino acids. Germline-derived CDR1 and CDR2 are MDHEN and SYDVKM. CDR3 amino acids: CASSLAGGYYEQYF. In nucleotides, the CDR3 is TGTGCCAGCAGTTTAGCGGGGGGGTACTACGAGCAGTACTTC.

The chain recombines TRBV23-1 with TRBJ1-1; no firm D call. TRBV23-1 is flagged as an ORF with uncertain function. V lost 7 bases and J 11 bases, leaving 14 bases between the germline ends. CDR3 length equals 11 residues. Written as DNA, the CDR3 is TGCGCCAGCACTATCGACTCGGAGGCTTTCTTT. This gives the protein CASTIDSEAFF.

The chain recombines TRBV30 with TRBJ1-1; a possible D gene is TRBD1 (5 bases). The CDR3 runs to 10 residues. Germline CDR1 GTSNPN, CDR2 SVGIG (reference sequence). The V gene lost 5 bases and the J gene lost 11 bases, with 12 bases spanning the gap. The CDR3 loop is CAWADKRAFF. CDR3 DNA sequence: TGTGCCTGGGCGGACAAGAGGGCTTTCTTT.

The J gene is TRBJ1-1, the V gene TRBV19, with a tentative D call TRBD1 (5 bases). The V gene lost 5 bases and the J gene lost 3 bases, with 16 bases spanning the gap. The germline CDR1 and CDR2 sequences are LNHDA and SQIVND (reference sequence). The CDR3 consists of 15 residues. The CDR3 coding sequence is TGTGCCAGTAGTGCCCCCCGGGGGGGGGACACTGAAGCTTTCTTT. Amino acid sequence: CASSAPRGGDTEAFF.

The table lists this clone with a few counts. This rearrangement joins TRBV18 to TRBJ2-3; D gene unclear. CDR1 and CDR2 (germline): KGHSH, LQKENI. The CDR3 consists of 15 residues. The V end was cut by 3 bases, the J end by 9 bases, with 19 bases between. The CDR3 sequence is CASSPGRMPSSTQYF. CDR3 coding DNA: TGTGCCAGCTCACCCGGACGTATGCCTAGTTCGACGCAGTATTTT.

This chain links TRBV7-2 with TRBJ2-2; no clear D. The V gene's germline CDR1 is SGHTA and CDR2 FQGNSA. Trimming took 0 bases from V and 3 from J, leaving 5 bases between them. The CDR3 is made up of 14 amino acids. CDR3: CASSLAPDTGELFF. Here the CDR3 DNA reads TGTGCCAGCAGCTTAGCCCCAGACACCGGGGAGCTGTTTTTT.

This clone has only a few counts. This sample includes further DNA sequences coding for the same CDR3. The chain is built from TRBV7-2 and TRBJ2-5; the match to TRBD1 covers 8 bases. The CDR3 totals 14 residues. The germline CDR1 and CDR2 sequences are SGHTA and FQGNSA. The junction had 6 bases not matched to a gene; V was cut back by 5 bases and J by 4 bases. Here the CDR3 DNA reads TGTGCCAGCAGCCCAGGACAGGGTAGAGAGACCCAGTACTTC. Its translation is CASSPGQGRETQYF.